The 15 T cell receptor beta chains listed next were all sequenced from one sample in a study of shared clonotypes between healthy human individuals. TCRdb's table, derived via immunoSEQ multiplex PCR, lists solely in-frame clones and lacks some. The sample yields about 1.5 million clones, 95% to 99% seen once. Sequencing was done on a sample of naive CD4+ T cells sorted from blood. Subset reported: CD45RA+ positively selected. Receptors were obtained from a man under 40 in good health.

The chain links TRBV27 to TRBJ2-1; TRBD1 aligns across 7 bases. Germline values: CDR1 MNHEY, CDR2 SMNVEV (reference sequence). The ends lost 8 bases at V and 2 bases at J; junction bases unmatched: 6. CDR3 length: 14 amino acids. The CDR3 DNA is TGTGCCAGCGGGATCCAGGGGGCCTACAATGAGCAGTTCTTC. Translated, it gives CASGIQGAYNEQFF.

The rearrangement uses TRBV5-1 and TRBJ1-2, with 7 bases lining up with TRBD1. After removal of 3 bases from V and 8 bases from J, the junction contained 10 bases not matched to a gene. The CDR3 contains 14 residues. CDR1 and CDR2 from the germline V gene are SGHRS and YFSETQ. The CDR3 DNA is TGCGCCAGCAGCTCCTTCGGGACAGTAGGCGGCTACACCTTC. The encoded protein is CASSSFGTVGGYTF.

CDR3 loop: CASNWSPGEDSWGEQYF. In nucleotides, the CDR3 is TGCGCCAGCAATTGGTCCCCAGGGGAAGACTCGTGGGGCGAGCAGTACTTC. This chain links TRBV5-1 with TRBJ2-7; tentatively, D is TRBD1 (6 bases). The CDR3 is 17 residues long. From germline, CDR1 is SGHRS and CDR2 YFSETQ. Trimming left V 6 bases short and J 6 bases short, with 28 bases between. Together with reference TRBV5-1 and TRBJ2-7, the CDR3 gives the full variable domain: KAGVTQTPRYLIKTRGQQVTLSCSPISGHRSVSWYQQTPGQGLQFLFEYFSETQRNKGNFPGRFSGRQFSNSRSEMNVSTLELGDSALYLCASNWSPGEDSWGEQYFGPGTRLTVT.

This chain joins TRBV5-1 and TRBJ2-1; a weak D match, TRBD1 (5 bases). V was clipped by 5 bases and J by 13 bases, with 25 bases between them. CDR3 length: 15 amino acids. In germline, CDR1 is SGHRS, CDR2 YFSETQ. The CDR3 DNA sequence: TGCGCCAGCAGGGCCCAGGGTAGCCCTGAAGTAGGACAGTTCTTC. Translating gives CASRAQGSPEVGQFF.

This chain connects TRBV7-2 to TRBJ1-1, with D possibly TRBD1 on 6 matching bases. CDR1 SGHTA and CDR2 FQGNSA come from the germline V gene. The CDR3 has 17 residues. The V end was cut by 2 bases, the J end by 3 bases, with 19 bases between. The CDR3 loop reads CASSLRAQGLGYTEAFF. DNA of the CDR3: TGTGCCAGCAGCTTAAGGGCACAGGGCCTGGGATACACTGAAGCTTTCTTT. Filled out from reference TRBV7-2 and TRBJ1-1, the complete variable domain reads GAGVSQSPSNKVTEKGKDVELRCDPISGHTALYWYRQSLGQGLEFLIYFQGNSAPDKSGLPSDRFSAERTGGSVSTLTIQRTQQEDSAVYLCASSLRAQGLGYTEAFFGQGTRLTVV.

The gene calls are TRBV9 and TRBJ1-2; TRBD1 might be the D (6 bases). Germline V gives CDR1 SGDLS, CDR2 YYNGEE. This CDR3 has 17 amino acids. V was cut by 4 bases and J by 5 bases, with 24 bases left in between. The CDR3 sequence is CASSSSSSIQGRYGYTF. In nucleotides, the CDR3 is TGTGCCAGCAGCTCTTCGTCCTCTATACAGGGTCGGTATGGCTACACCTTC.

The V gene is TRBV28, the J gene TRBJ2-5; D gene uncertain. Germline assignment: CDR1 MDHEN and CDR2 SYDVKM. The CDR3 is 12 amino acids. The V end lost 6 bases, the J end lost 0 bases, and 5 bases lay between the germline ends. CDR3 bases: TGTGCCAGCAGGGGGTACCAAGAGACCCAGTACTTC. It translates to CASRGYQETQYF. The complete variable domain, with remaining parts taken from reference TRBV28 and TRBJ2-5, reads DVKVTQSSRYLVKRTGEKVFLECVQDMDHENMFWYRQDPGLGLRLIYFSYDVKMKEKGDIPEGYSVSREKKERFSLILESASTNQTSMYLCASRGYQETQYFGPGTRLLVL.

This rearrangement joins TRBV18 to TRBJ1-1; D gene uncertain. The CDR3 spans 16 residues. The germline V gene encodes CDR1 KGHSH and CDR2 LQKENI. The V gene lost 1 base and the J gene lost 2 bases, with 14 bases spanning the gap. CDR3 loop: CASSPLLLDGNTEAFF. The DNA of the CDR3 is TGTGCCAGCTCACCACTACTATTGGACGGCAACACTGAAGCTTTCTTT. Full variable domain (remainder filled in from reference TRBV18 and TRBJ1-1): NAGVMQNPRHLVRRRGQEARLRCSPMKGHSHVYWYRQLPEEGLKFMVYLQKENIIDESGMPKERFSAEFPKEGPSILRIQQVVRGDSAAYFCASSPLLLDGNTEAFFGQGTRLTVV.

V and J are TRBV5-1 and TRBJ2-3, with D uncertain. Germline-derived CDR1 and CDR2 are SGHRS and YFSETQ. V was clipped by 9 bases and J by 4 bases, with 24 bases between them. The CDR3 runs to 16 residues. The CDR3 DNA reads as TGCGCCACTCGACTCAACTCTGGTTTGACCCCAGATACGCAGTATTTT. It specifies CATRLNSGLTPDTQYF.

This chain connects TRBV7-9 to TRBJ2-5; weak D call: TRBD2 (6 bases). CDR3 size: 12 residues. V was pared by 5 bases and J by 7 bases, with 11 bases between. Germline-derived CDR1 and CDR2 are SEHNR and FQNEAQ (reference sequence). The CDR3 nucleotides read TGTGCCAGCAGCGCCTCCGGGGGGACCCAGTACTTC. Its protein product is CASSASGGTQYF.

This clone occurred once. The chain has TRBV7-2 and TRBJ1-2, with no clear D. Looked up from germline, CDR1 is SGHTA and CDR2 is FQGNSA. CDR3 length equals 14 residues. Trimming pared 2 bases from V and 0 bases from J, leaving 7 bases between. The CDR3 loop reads CASSLFQPNYGYTF. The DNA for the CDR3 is TGTGCCAGCAGCTTATTCCAGCCTAACTATGGCTACACCTTC.

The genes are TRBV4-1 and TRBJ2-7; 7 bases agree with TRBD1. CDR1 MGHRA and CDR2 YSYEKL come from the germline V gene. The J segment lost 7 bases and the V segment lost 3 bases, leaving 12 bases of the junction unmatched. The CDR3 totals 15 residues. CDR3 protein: CASSHVDRDLQEQYF. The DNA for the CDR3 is TGCGCCAGCAGCCACGTTGACAGGGATTTGCAAGAGCAGTACTTC.

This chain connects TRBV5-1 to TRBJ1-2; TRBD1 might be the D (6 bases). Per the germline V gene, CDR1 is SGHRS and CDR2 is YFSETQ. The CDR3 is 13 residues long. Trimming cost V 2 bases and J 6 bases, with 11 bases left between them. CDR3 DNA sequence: TGCGCCAGCAGCTTAGGGGGGCTCGATGGCTACACCTTC. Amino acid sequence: CASSLGGLDGYTF.

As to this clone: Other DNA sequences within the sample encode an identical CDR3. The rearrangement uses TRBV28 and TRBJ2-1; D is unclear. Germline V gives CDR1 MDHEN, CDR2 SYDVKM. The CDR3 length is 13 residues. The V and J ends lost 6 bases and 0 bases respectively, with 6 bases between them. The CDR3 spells CASRLGSYNEQFF. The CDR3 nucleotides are TGTGCCAGCAGGCTGGGCTCCTACAATGAGCAGTTCTTC.

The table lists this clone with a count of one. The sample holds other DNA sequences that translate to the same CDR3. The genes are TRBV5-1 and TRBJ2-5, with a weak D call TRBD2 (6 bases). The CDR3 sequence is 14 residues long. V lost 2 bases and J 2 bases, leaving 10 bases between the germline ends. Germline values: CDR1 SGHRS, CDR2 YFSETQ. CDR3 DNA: TGCGCCAGCAGCTTCGGGACTCCGCAAGAGACCCAGTACTTC. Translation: CASSFGTPQETQYF. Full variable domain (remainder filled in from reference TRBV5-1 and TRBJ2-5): KAGVTQTPRYLIKTRGQQVTLSCSPISGHRSVSWYQQTPGQGLQFLFEYFSETQRNKGNFPGRFSGRQFSNSRSEMNVSTLELGDSALYLCASSFGTPQETQYFGPGTRLLVL.